These T cell receptor beta chains were read from a single sample in a study of T cells in Graves' hyperthyroidism and ophthalmopathy. TCRdb itself ran the multiplex PCR reads through MiXCR, one entry per CDR3 protein. The repertoire consists of about 640,000 distinct CDR3 sequences, with less than 25% occurring once and the leading ten covering 34%. Sample: blood. These receptors all stem from a man aged 25 to 45 with Graves' ophthalmopathy. Both conserved end residues are part of each CDR3. The order of the fields is clone size, J gene, D gene, CDR3 length, V gene, CDR3 DNA, CDR3 protein. A D gene is named only where the DNA matches it firmly. Expanded clones are given a class, and other clones once, few, many or no size at all.

clone_size: -
j_call: TRBJ1-5
d_call: -
cdr3_length: 13
v_call: TRBV30
cdr3_nt: TGTGCCTGGAGTGATGCCCTGAATCAGCCCCAGCATTTT
cdr3_aa: CAWSDALNQPQHF

clone_size: -
j_call: TRBJ2-7
d_call: TRBD1
cdr3_length: 13
v_call: TRBV29-1
cdr3_nt: TGCAGCGTTGATGTGACAGGGACGGGGGAGCAGTACTTC
cdr3_aa: CSVDVTGTGEQYF

clone_size: many
j_call: TRBJ2-5
d_call: -
cdr3_length: 13
v_call: TRBV30
cdr3_nt: TGTGCCTGGAGCCTAGGGACGGCAGGGACCCAGTACTTC
cdr3_aa: CAWSLGTAGTQYF

clone_size: -
j_call: TRBJ2-7
d_call: TRBD2
cdr3_length: 19
v_call: TRBV20-1
cdr3_nt: TGCAGTGCTAGAGCCCTCTCAGGCGATACTAGCGGGAGTCCCCACGGGCAGCACTTC
cdr3_aa: CSARALSGDTSGSPHGQHF

clone_size: many
j_call: TRBJ1-5
d_call: TRBD1
cdr3_length: 16
v_call: TRBV11-3
cdr3_nt: TGTGCCAGCAGCCCGCCCGGACAGGGGAACAATCAGCCCCAGCATTTT
cdr3_aa: CASSPPGQGNNQPQHF

clone_size: -
j_call: TRBJ2-3
d_call: -
cdr3_length: 14
v_call: TRBV19
cdr3_nt: TGTGCCAGTAGTATAGTGGGGAGCACAGATACGCAGTATTTT
cdr3_aa: CASSIVGSTDTQYF

clone_size: once
j_call: TRBJ1-4
d_call: -
cdr3_length: 13
v_call: TRBV5-1
cdr3_nt: TGCGCCAGCAGCTTGGCCGGGGTGGAAAAACTGTTTTTT
cdr3_aa: CASSLAGVEKLFF

clone_size: -
j_call: TRBJ2-5
d_call: -
cdr3_length: 15
v_call: TRBV7-9
cdr3_nt: TGTGCCAGCAGCCTCAACCGGGACGGGCAAGAGACCCAGTACTTC
cdr3_aa: CASSLNRDGQETQYF

clone_size: few
j_call: TRBJ2-5
d_call: -
cdr3_length: 15
v_call: TRBV25-1
cdr3_nt: TGTGCCAGCGCCTCCTCCGGGACCAAAAAAGAGACCCAGTACTTC
cdr3_aa: CASASSGTKKETQYF

clone_size: -
j_call: TRBJ2-2
d_call: -
cdr3_length: 19
v_call: TRBV12-3/TRBV12-4
cdr3_nt: TGTGCCAGCAGTTTCACCCGGGTGCTAGACCTTATATACACCGGGGAGCTGTTTTTT
cdr3_aa: CASSFTRVLDLIYTGELFF

clone_size: many
j_call: TRBJ2-1
d_call: TRBD1
cdr3_length: 13
v_call: TRBV24-1
cdr3_nt: TGTGCCACCAGACGGACAGGGTGGACGGAGCAGTTCTTC
cdr3_aa: CATRRTGWTEQFF

clone_size: many
j_call: TRBJ1-1
d_call: -
cdr3_length: 13
v_call: TRBV28
cdr3_nt: TGTGCCAGCAGTTCCGGGTCTAGCACTGAAGCTTTCTTT
cdr3_aa: CASSSGSSTEAFF

clone_size: many
j_call: TRBJ2-7
d_call: -
cdr3_length: 14
v_call: TRBV7-2
cdr3_nt: TGTGCCAGCAGCTGGGGGGGCGGAGGGTACGAGCAGTACTTC
cdr3_aa: CASSWGGGGYEQYF

clone_size: many
j_call: TRBJ2-1
d_call: -
cdr3_length: 16
v_call: TRBV7-8
cdr3_nt: TGTGCCAGCAGCTTACGGGGAAGGGACTTCGGCGATGAGCAGTTCTTC
cdr3_aa: CASSLRGRDFGDEQFF